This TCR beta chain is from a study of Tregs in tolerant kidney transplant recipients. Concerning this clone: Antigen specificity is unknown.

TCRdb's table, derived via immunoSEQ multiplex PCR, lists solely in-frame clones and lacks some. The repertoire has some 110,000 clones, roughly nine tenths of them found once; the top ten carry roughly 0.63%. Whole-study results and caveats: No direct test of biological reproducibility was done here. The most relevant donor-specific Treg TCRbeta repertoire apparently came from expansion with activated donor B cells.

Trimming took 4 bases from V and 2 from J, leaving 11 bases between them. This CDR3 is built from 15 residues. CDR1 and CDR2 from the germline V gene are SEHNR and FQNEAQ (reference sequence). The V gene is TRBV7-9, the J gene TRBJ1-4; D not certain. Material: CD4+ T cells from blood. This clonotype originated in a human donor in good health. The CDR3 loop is CASSSSVGTNEKLFF. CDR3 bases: TGTGCCAGCAGCTCCTCGGTCGGCACTAATGAAAAACTGTTTTTT.